This TCR beta chain is drawn from a study of blood T cell repertoires in COVID-19. Study as a whole: COVID-19 samples from acute and convalescent phases originated in the United States, Italy and Spain.

Participants were aged roughly 18 to 90 years, lived in 20 to 30 US areas, and enrolled virtually. Measured with immunoSEQ multiplex PCR; TCRdb has only the in-frame clones, and not every one. The sample holds hundreds of thousands of clones, approximately 90% seen once. Per germline, CDR1 MNHEY and CDR2 SMNVEV (reference sequence). There are 12 residues in the CDR3. V lost 4 bases and J lost 5, with 7 bases in between. Sequenced: PBMCs or T cells enriched from blood (not recorded which). The receptor was isolated from a woman between 35 and 50 years old with acute COVID-19. The rearrangement links TRBV27 to TRBJ2-3, with unresolved D. DNA of the CDR3: TGTGCCAGCAGTTACAACCGAGATACGCAGTATTTT. Its translation is CASSYNRDTQYF.